The present T cell receptor beta chain was sequenced within a study of blood T cell repertoires in COVID-19. V trimming: 4 bases; J trimming: 8 bases; junction bases outside the gene matches: 14. The V gene's germline CDR1 is LNHDA and CDR2 SQIVND (reference sequence). CDR3 length: 16 residues. Using immunoSEQ multiplex PCR, the repertoire was profiled, and TCRdb retains in-frame clones only, with some absent. Among 50,000 to 65,000 clones, over 75% were seen once, and the ten largest hold approximately 3.9%. The receptor was isolated from a man between 65 and 85 years old with acute or convalescent COVID-19. Sample: peripheral blood. The chain joins TRBV19 to TRBJ2-4, with 7 nucleotides matching TRBD1. In DNA form, the CDR3 reads TGTGCCAGTAGTACCTTGACAGGGTGGGGAAACGACATTCAGTACTTC. Translation: CASSTLTGWGNDIQYF.